This entry lists 17 T cell receptor beta chains sequenced from one sample in a study of T cells in Graves' hyperthyroidism and ophthalmopathy. Amplified TCR beta CDR3 regions derived from RNA transcripts. An initial round of RT-PCR targeting the TCR CDR3 relied on the HTBI primer set. TCRdb reprocessed the multiplex PCR reads with MiXCR, giving one entry per CDR3 protein. The top ten hold around 21% of the sample, which has 300,000 to 450,000 distinct CDR3 sequences, 13% seen once. The specimen was blood. Receptors were obtained from a man younger than 45 with Graves' hyperthyroidism that later progressed to Graves' ophthalmopathy.

This clonotype was seen ten or more times. The chain carries TRBV20-1 and TRBJ2-5, with D unclear. The CDR3 is 14 amino acids. Trimming took off 3 bases at V and 1 base at J, with 12 bases between the two ends. The germline gives CDR1 DFQATT, CDR2 SNEGSKA (reference sequence). The CDR3 region has the DNA TGCAGTGCTAGTGAGCAACTGGGCCAAGAGACCCAGTACTTC. This gives the protein CSASEQLGQETQYF.

This clonotype was counted only a few times. CDR3 loop: CASSDRGLRNQPQHF. CDR3 coding DNA: TGTGCCAGCAGCGACAGGGGATTGAGGAATCAGCCCCAGCATTTT. V is TRBV6-1 and J is TRBJ1-5; 8 bases match TRBD1. V lost 6 bases and J lost 4; bases outside the gene matches: 8. The CDR3 has 15 residues. Germline loops: CDR1 MNHNS, CDR2 SASEGT.

Only a few counts were recorded for this clonotype. The rearrangement joins TRBV4-1 to TRBJ1-2, with D perhaps TRBD1 (5 bases). Trimming cost V 6 bases and J 3 bases, with 14 bases left between them. Per germline, CDR1 MGHRA and CDR2 YSYEKL. This CDR3 comprises 14 residues. This CDR3 is CASSHRDGDYGYTF. In DNA form, the CDR3 reads TGCGCCAGCAGTCATCGGGACGGAGACTATGGCTACACCTTC.

This clonotype was counted only a few times. CDR3 coding DNA: TGTGCCAGCCGGGGGGAGGCTATCAATGAGCAGTTCTTC. Amino acid sequence: CASRGEAINEQFF. This chain connects TRBV2 to TRBJ2-1; 7 bases are shared with TRBD2. CDR3 length: 13 residues. In germline, CDR1 is SNHLY, CDR2 FYNNEI. V lost 8 bases to trimming and J lost 6 bases; unmatched junction nucleotides: 7.

The chain joins TRBV4-2 to TRBJ2-5; a possible D gene is TRBD2 (6 bases). The CDR3 length is 15 residues. Germline CDR1 reads LGHNA; CDR2 reads YNFKEQ. Trimming stripped 1 base from V and 4 bases from J, with 13 bases between. CDR3 residues: CASSQVVGGRETQYF. CDR3 sequence (DNA): TGTGCCAGCAGCCAAGTTGTCGGGGGACGAGAGACCCAGTACTTC.

In its sample, this clonotype was seen many times. V usage is TRBV2 and J usage is TRBJ2-7, with D uncertain. This CDR3 has 14 residues. Germline assignment: CDR1 SNHLY and CDR2 FYNNEI. The V and J ends lost 2 bases and 4 bases respectively, with 12 bases between them. Here the CDR3 DNA reads TGTGCCAGCAGTGAAAACAATCAGGCTTACGAGCAGTACTTC. It yields the protein CASSENNQAYEQYF.

The V call is TRBV4-2, the J call TRBJ2-3, with TRBD2 identical over 9 bases. Looked up from germline, CDR1 is LGHNA and CDR2 is YNFKEQ. The CDR3 contains 18 residues. After removal of 0 bases from V and 3 bases from J, the junction contained 10 bases not matched to a gene. The CDR3 DNA reads TGTGCCAGCAGCCAAGAGATCGTGCGGGGGGGCCCGACAGATACGCAGTATTTT. It translates to CASSQEIVRGGPTDTQYF.

Remarks on this clonotype: This may stem from a read error, because a much larger clone lies one nucleotide away. The chain couples TRBV12-5 to TRBJ1-5, with D hard to call. The V end lost 1 base, the J end lost 0 bases, and 7 bases lay between the germline ends. Germline values: CDR1 LGHNT, CDR2 FRNRAP. The CDR3 extends over 15 amino acids. The DNA for the CDR3 is TGTGCTAGTGGTTTGGGGCCGGATAGCAATCAGCCCCAGCATTTT. It yields the protein CASGLGPDSNQPQHF.

This clonotype was recorded at least ten times. CDR3 DNA: TGTGCCAGCAGTTTAGGGGGACAGACAGGCTACACCTTC. Its protein is CASSLGGQTGYTF. V usage is TRBV12-3 or TRBV12-4 and J usage is TRBJ1-2, with 7 positions matching TRBD1. CDR3 length: 13 amino acids. The ends lost 1 base at V and 8 bases at J; junction bases unmatched: 4.

J is TRBJ2-3 and V is TRBV9, with D hard to call. V was trimmed by 3 bases and J by 4 bases, leaving 9 bases between them. CDR1 is SGDLS and CDR2 is YYNGEE in the germline V gene. The CDR3 extends over 13 amino acids. This CDR3 reads CASSGIGADTQYF. CDR3 nucleotide sequence: TGTGCCAGCAGCGGGATTGGGGCAGATACGCAGTATTTT.

This clonotype appeared a few times. The chain joins TRBV4-1 to TRBJ2-5; a possible D gene is TRBD2 (6 bases). CDR1 and CDR2 (germline): MGHRA, YSYEKL. Trimming removed 0 bases at V and 4 bases at J, with 12 bases between. The CDR3 extends over 15 amino acids. CDR3: CASSQDWGRLETQYF. In nucleotides, the CDR3 is TGCGCCAGCAGCCAAGATTGGGGGAGGTTAGAGACCCAGTACTTC.

The rearrangement joins TRBV4-2 to TRBJ2-5; D is possibly TRBD2 (5 bases). Germline assignment: CDR1 LGHNA and CDR2 YNFKEQ. V gave up 3 bases and J gave up 13 bases, with 12 bases separating them. This CDR3 is built from 11 residues. The CDR3 is CASSHEGRLYF. In nucleotides, the CDR3 is TGTGCCAGCAGCCATGAGGGCAGACTGTACTTC.

This clonotype was observed a few times. The chain employs TRBV6-9 and TRBJ1-2, with D perhaps TRBD1 (6 bases). V was shortened by 5 bases and J by 5 bases, with 12 bases between the two germline ends. The CDR3 runs 13 residues. Per germline, CDR1 MNHGY and CDR2 SVAAGI. The CDR3 is CASSPQGHYGYTF. CDR3 sequence (DNA): TGTGCCAGCAGTCCACAGGGTCATTATGGCTACACCTTC.

The chain joins TRBV9 to TRBJ1-2; 7 positions agree with TRBD1. Trimming at V came to 2 bases and at J to 4 bases, leaving 14 bases not matched to a gene. The CDR3 runs to 17 residues. CDR1 and CDR2 (germline): SGDLS, YYNGEE. CDR3 coding DNA: TGTGCCAGCAGCGTTTCCCCAGACAGGGCAGTTGGCTATGGCTACACCTTC. The encoded protein is CASSVSPDRAVGYGYTF.

Concerning this clonotype: A much larger clone differs from this one at a single base, so this may be a read error. The rearrangement joins TRBV3-1 to TRBJ1-2; possible D gene TRBD1, 5 bases. This CDR3 region has 13 residues. Per the germline V gene, CDR1 is LGHDT and CDR2 is YNNKEL (reference sequence). Trimming left V 4 bases short and J 6 bases short, with 12 bases between. The CDR3: CASSPTEGNGYTF. DNA of the CDR3: TGTGCCAGCAGCCCGACAGAGGGGAATGGCTACACCTTC.

This clonotype has ten or more counts. This chain uses TRBV3-1 with TRBJ1-5, with 7 bases identical to TRBD1. The ends lost 6 bases at V and 4 bases at J; junction bases unmatched: 3. CDR3 length: 13 residues. In germline, CDR1 is LGHDT, CDR2 YNNKEL (reference sequence). The chain's CDR3 is CASSVQGNQPQHF. DNA for the CDR3: TGTGCCAGCAGTGTACAGGGGAATCAGCCCCAGCATTTT.

This clonotype was counted at least ten times. The chain employs TRBV27 and TRBJ2-2; D is ambiguous. CDR1 MNHEY and CDR2 SMNVEV come from the germline V gene (reference sequence). The ends were cut back, 2 bases at V and 2 bases at J, with 6 bases in the middle. The CDR3 has 14 residues. CDR3 in DNA: TGTGCCAGCAGTTTAGGGTCTAACACCGGGGAGCTGTTTTTT. Translation: CASSLGSNTGELFF.